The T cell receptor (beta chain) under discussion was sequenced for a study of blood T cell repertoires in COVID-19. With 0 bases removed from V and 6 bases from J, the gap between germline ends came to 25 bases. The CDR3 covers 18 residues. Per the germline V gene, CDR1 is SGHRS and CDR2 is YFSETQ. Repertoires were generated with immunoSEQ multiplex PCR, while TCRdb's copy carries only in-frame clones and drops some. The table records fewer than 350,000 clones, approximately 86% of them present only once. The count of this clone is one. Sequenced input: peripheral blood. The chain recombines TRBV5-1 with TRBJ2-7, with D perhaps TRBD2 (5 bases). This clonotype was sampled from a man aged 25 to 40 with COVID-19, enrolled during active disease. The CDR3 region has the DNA TGCGCCAGCAGCTTGGTTTCGTTCCCGGGAATTGGAAAGTCCGAGCAGTACTTC. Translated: CASSLVSFPGIGKSEQYF. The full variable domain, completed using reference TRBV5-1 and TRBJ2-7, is KAGVTQTPRYLIKTRGQQVTLSCSPISGHRSVSWYQQTPGQGLQFLFEYFSETQRNKGNFPGRFSGRQFSNSRSEMNVSTLELGDSALYLCASSLVSFPGIGKSEQYFGPGTRLTVT.